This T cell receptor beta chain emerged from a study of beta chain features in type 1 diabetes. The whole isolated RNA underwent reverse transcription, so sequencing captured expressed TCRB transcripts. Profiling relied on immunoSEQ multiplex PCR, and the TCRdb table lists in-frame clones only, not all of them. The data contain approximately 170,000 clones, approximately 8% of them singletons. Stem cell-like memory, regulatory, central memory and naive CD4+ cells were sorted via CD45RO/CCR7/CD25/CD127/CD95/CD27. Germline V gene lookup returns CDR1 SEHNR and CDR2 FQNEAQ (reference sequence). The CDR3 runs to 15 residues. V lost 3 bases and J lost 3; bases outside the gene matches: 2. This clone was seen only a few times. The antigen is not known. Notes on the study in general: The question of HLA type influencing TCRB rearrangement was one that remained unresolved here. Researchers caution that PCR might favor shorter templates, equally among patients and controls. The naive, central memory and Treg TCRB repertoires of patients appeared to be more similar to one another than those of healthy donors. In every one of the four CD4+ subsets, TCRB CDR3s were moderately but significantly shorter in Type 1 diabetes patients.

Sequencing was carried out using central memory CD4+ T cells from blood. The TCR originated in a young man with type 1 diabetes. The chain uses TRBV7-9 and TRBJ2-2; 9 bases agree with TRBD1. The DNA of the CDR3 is TGTGCCAGCAGCTTTCGGGACAGGGACACCGGGGAGCTGTTTTTT. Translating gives CASSFRDRDTGELFF.